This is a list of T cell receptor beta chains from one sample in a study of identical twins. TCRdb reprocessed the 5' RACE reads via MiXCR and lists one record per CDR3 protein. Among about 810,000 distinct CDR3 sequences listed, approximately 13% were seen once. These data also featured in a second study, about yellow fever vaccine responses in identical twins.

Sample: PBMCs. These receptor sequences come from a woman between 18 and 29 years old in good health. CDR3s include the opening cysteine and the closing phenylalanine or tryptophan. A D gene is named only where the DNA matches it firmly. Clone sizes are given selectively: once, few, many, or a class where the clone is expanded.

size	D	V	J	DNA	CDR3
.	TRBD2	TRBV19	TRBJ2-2	TGTGCCAGTAGTATAGTTAGCGGGGCCCTGAGCGGCACCGGGGAGCTGTTTTTT	CASSIVSGALSGTGELFF
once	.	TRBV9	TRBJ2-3	TGTGCCAGCAGCCTGCAGCCGAACACAGATACGCAGTATTTT	CASSLQPNTDTQYF
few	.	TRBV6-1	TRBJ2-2	TGTGCCAGCAGGCGCACAGGGTCGGCCGGGGAGCTGTTTTTT	CASRRTGSAGELFF
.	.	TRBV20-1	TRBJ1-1	TGCAGTGCTAGAGATGCCCCTGAAGCTTTCTTT	CSARDAPEAFF
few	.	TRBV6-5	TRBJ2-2	TGTGCCAGCAGTTACTCGGGGGGACACAACACCGGGGAGCTGTTTTTT	CASSYSGGHNTGELFF
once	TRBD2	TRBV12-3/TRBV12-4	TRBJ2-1	TGTGCCAGCAGTTTTGGGGGCGGGGGGCGGAATGTGCAGTTCTTC	CASSFGGGGRNVQFF
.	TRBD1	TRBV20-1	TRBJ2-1	TGCAGTGCCCCGGGACAGATATCCTACAATGAGCAGTTCTTC	CSAPGQISYNEQFF
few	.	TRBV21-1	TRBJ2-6	TGTGCCAGCAGCAAAGGGCAGACAGGGGCCTCTGGGGCCAACGTCCTGACTTTC	CASSKGQTGASGANVLTF
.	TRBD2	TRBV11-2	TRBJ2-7	TGTGCCAGCAGCTTGCCCGGGACTAGCGTTTCCTACGAGCAGTACTTC	CASSLPGTSVSYEQYF
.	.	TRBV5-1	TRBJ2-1	TGCGCCAGCAGCCGCGAAGCAACCTACAATGAGCAGTTCTTC	CASSREATYNEQFF
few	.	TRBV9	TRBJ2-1	TGTGCCAGCACCGCCGGTAGCGTCTCCTACAATGAGCAGTTCTTC	CASTAGSVSYNEQFF
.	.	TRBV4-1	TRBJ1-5	TGCGCCAGCAGCCCTACAGGAGCGGACTACTATCAGCCCCAGCATTTT	CASSPTGADYYQPQHF
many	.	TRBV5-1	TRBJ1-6	TGCGCCAGCAGCTTGGTTGGCGGAGAAAATTCACCCCTCCACTTT	CASSLVGGENSPLHF
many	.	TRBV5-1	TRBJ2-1	TGCGCCAGCAGCTTGGCCGACGCAACCTACAATGAGCAGTTCTTC	CASSLADATYNEQFF
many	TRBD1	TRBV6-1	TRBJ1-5	TGTGCCAGCAGCCCGCCAGGGGGTGGTCAGCCCCAGCATTTT	CASSPPGGGQPQHF
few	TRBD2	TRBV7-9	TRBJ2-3	TGTGCCAGCAGCCAAAGACGGACTAGCGTTAGCACAGATACGCAGTATTTT	CASSQRRTSVSTDTQYF
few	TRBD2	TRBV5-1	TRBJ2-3	TGCGCCAGCAGATTAGGGGAGGGTACGCAGTATTTT	CASRLGEGTQYF
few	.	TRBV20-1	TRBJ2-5	TGCAGTGCTAGTTTCCGGGACCAAGAGACCCAGTACTTC	CSASFRDQETQYF
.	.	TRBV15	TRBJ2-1	TGTGCCACCAGCACCCGACAAGGGGCCCTCTCCAATGAGCAGTTCTTC	CATSTRQGALSNEQFF
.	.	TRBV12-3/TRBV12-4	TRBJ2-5	TGTGCCAGCAGCCCTATGGCAGGCGGGGAGACCCAGTACTTC	CASSPMAGGETQYF
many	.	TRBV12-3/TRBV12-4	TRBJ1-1	TGTGCCAGCAGACTAGCGGGTGGGGAGGGTCGTGAAGCTTTCTTT	CASRLAGGEGREAFF
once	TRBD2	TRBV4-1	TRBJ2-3	TGCGCCAGCAGCCAGTTGACTAGCGGGGTCACAGATACGCAGTATTTT	CASSQLTSGVTDTQYF
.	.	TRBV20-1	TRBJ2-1	TGCAGTGCTAGAGGCCCGGGGGGCGCCTACAATGAGCAGTTCTTC	CSARGPGGAYNEQFF
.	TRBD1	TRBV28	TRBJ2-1	TGTGCCAGCAGTTCCAACAGGGGTCCCAATGAGCAGTTCTTC	CASSSNRGPNEQFF
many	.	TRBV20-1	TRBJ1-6	TGCAGTGCTAATACAGAGTATGGACCCCTCCACTTT	CSANTEYGPLHF
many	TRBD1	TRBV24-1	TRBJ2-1	TGTGCCACCAGTGAGCCTAGGGGGACAGGAATTTGGGAGCAGTTCTTC	CATSEPRGTGIWEQFF
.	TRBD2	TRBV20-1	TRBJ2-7	TGCAGTGCTGGAGGGACTAGCGAGCAGTACTTC	CSAGGTSEQYF